The present T cell receptor beta chain was sequenced within a study of T cells in Graves' hyperthyroidism and ophthalmopathy. As for this clonotype: At one boundary the junction diverges from the germline segment, which might be a read error.

The CDR3 contains 17 residues. The germline V gene has CDR1 SGHTA and CDR2 FQGTGA. Amplification of TCR beta CDR3 regions was performed using RNA transcripts as template. In the first-round RT-PCR of the TCR CDR3, the HTBI primer set was used. MiXCR was run by TCRdb on the multiplex PCR reads, yielding one entry per CDR3 protein. The data hold 600,000 or so distinct CDR3 sequences, with around 46% observed a single time. The chain has TRBV7-3 and TRBJ1-2; TRBD1 aligns across 9 bases. This clonotype originated in a woman under 30 with Graves' hyperthyroidism. Sequenced input: peripheral blood or thyroid tissue (not recorded which). The CDR3 here is CASSLTTGGKADYGYTF. The CDR3 bases are TGCGCCAGCAGCCTTACGACAGGGGGTAAGGCGGATTATGGCTACACCTTC.